The 8 T cell receptor beta chains below come from one sample, sequenced in a study of T cell responses to AZD1222 COVID-19 vaccine. Profiling relied on immunoSEQ multiplex PCR, and the TCRdb table lists in-frame clones only, not all of them. The sample comprises around 120,000 clones, roughly nine tenths of which are singletons, and roughly 8% rests with the top ten. Sequences were derived from peripheral blood, sampled on day 0 of AZD1222 vaccination. These TCRs come from an adult in good health.

The chain joins TRBV28 to TRBJ2-1; TRBD2 matches 8 bases. Trimming removed 5 bases from V and 1 base from J; junction bases left unmatched: 13. Per the germline V gene, CDR1 is MDHEN and CDR2 is SYDVKM. This CDR3 contains 18 residues. The CDR3 here is CASSPAAGVGGSYNEQFF. DNA for the CDR3: TGTGCCAGCAGTCCCGCAGCGGGAGTTGGAGGGTCCTACAATGAGCAGTTCTTC.

V and J are TRBV29-1 and TRBJ2-1; 11 bases match TRBD2. The junction had 5 bases not matched to a gene; V was cut back by 2 bases and J by 5 bases. This CDR3 contains 15 residues. Germline-derived CDR1 and CDR2 are SQVTM and ANQGSEA. The chain's CDR3 is CSVERGLAGHNEQFF. The CDR3 DNA is TGCAGCGTTGAAAGAGGACTAGCGGGCCACAATGAGCAGTTCTTC.

The chain couples TRBV12-3 or TRBV12-4 to TRBJ1-2; tentative D call: TRBD1 (5 bases). V lost 6 bases to trimming and J lost 4 bases, with 12 bases between them. The CDR3 contains 13 residues. This chain's CDR3 is CASRYGQIYGYTF. DNA for the CDR3: TGTGCCAGCAGATACGGACAAATCTATGGCTACACCTTC.

This clone was seen more than once but under ten times. V and J are TRBV7-8 and TRBJ2-3; D is ambiguous. The V gene's germline CDR1 is SGHVS and CDR2 FQNEAQ. The CDR3 has 15 residues. With 0 bases removed from V and 5 bases from J, the gap between germline ends came to 12 bases. The DNA for the CDR3 is TGTGCCAGCAGCTTAGCAGCGTCCACCCGAGATACGCAGTATTTT. It encodes CASSLAASTRDTQYF.

This rearrangement joins TRBV5-6 to TRBJ1-5; D perhaps matches TRBD1 (5 bases). V gave up 2 bases and J gave up 7 bases, with 7 bases separating them. Germline V gene data show CDR1 as SGHDT and CDR2 as YYEEEE. This CDR3 comprises 12 residues. The chain's CDR3 is CASSFGGQPQHF. Here the CDR3 DNA reads TGTGCCAGCAGCTTCGGGGGGCAGCCCCAGCATTTT.

This clone was picked up one time. The J gene is TRBJ1-5, the V gene TRBV27; possibly TRBD1 for D (6 bases). Trimming removed 6 bases at V and 0 bases at J, with 12 bases between. The germline V gene encodes CDR1 MNHEY and CDR2 SMNVEV (reference sequence). CDR3 size: 15 residues. CDR3 sequence: CASSDRQASNQPQHF. The DNA for the CDR3 is TGTGCCAGCAGCGATCGACAGGCTAGCAATCAGCCCCAGCATTTT.

The chain has TRBV3-1 (or the pseudogene TRBV3-2) and TRBJ2-1; D is undetermined. Germline loops: CDR1 LGHDT, CDR2 YNNKEL (reference sequence). With 7 bases removed from V and 9 bases from J, the gap between germline ends came to 13 bases. The CDR3 totals 12 residues. The CDR3 coding sequence is TGTGCCAGCACCTCTGGGTTCCGTGAGCAGTTCTTC. As protein: CASTSGFREQFF.

The chain's CDR3 is CASSAASGSYNEQFF. Here the CDR3 DNA reads TGTGCCAGTAGTGCGGCTAGCGGGTCCTACAATGAGCAGTTCTTC. The chain is built from TRBV19 and TRBJ2-1, with 8 bases fitting TRBD2. This CDR3 is 15 amino acids long. CDR1 is LNHDA, CDR2 SQIVND, per germline (reference sequence). Trimming removed 5 bases from V and 1 base from J; junction bases left unmatched: 4.